What follows are 24 T cell receptor beta chains derived from one specimen sequenced in a study of blood T cell repertoires in COVID-19 (dated by TCRdb to the early 2020s). To prepare the library, the immunoSEQ multiplex PCR assay was applied. The source is immuneACCESS, and TCRdb retained only in-frame sequences with V and J called. Part of the clones is not carried over; for the studies checked, unresolved V genes explain less than half of this, and the remainder is unexplained. In this sample the table shows around 370,000 clones, approximately 90% of which occur a single time. Approximately 1.2% of the sample belongs to the ten largest clones. Source material: PBMCs or T cells enriched from blood (not recorded which). All receptors come from a woman aged 18-29 years who had recovered from COVID-19.

The chain carries TRBV12-5 and TRBJ1-2; D might be TRBD1 (5 bases). The CDR3 extends over 15 amino acids. From germline, CDR1 is LGHNT and CDR2 FRNRAP. The V end lost 1 base, the J end lost 6 bases, and 15 bases lay between the germline ends. In DNA, the CDR3 is TGTGCTAGTGGTTTGGCCGACAGACCCTTCGATGGCTACACCTTC. Amino acids: CASGLADRPFDGYTF. The variable domain in full, completed from reference TRBV12-5 and TRBJ1-2, reads DARVTQTPRHKVTEMGQEVTMRCQPILGHNTVFWYRQTMMQGLELLAYFRNRAPLDDSGMPKDRFSAEMPDATLATLKIQPSEPRDSAVYFCASGLADRPFDGYTFGSGTRLTVV.

The chain links TRBV5-4 to TRBJ1-6; D is undetermined. V was clipped by 3 bases and J by 9 bases, with 16 bases between them. The CDR3 spans 15 residues. Germline V gene data show CDR1 as SGHNT and CDR2 as YYREEE (reference sequence). Here the CDR3 reads CASSYLGSGSSPLHF. The CDR3 coding sequence is TGTGCCAGCAGCTATCTAGGCTCCGGTAGTTCACCCCTCCACTTT.

The chain employs TRBV30 and TRBJ1-3; D gene uncertain. With 0 bases removed from V and 0 bases from J, the gap between germline ends came to 9 bases. Germline V gene lookup returns CDR1 GTSNPN and CDR2 SVGIG (reference sequence). CDR3 length equals 15 residues. The CDR3 DNA follows: TGTGCCTGGAGTGTACCGGGGAACTCTGGAAACACCATATATTTT. As protein: CAWSVPGNSGNTIYF. Full variable domain (rest looked up from reference TRBV30 and TRBJ1-3): SQTIHQWPATLVQPVGSPLSLECTVEGTSNPNLYWYRQAAGRGLQLLFYSVGIGQISSEVPQNLSASRPQDRQFILSSKKLLLSDSGFYLCAWSVPGNSGNTIYFGEGSWLTVV.

This clone is labeled as medium-sized. V gene TRBV6-4 combines with J gene TRBJ2-2; TRBD1 might be the D (6 bases). From germline, CDR1 is MRHNA and CDR2 SNTAGT. This CDR3 spans 16 amino acids. V lost 0 bases and J lost 4, with 12 bases in between. The CDR3 DNA sequence: TGTGCCAGCAGTGACTCACCCCAAGGGGGCACCGGGGAGCTGTTTTTT. Encoded protein: CASSDSPQGGTGELFF.

The V gene is TRBV5-5, the J gene TRBJ1-6; D uncertain. Germline CDR1 and CDR2: SGHKS and YYEKEE (reference sequence). The CDR3 is made up of 17 amino acids. Trimming removed 4 bases from V and 12 bases from J, with 26 bases in between. The CDR3 sequence: CASSPRSGLGGLGPLHF. CDR3 coding DNA: TGTGCCAGCAGCCCCAGGAGCGGGCTAGGTGGATTGGGACCCCTCCACTTT.

The chain has TRBV5-5 and TRBJ1-3; 7 bases match TRBD1. CDR1 and CDR2 from the germline V gene are SGHKS and YYEKEE (reference sequence). J gave up 2 bases and V 4 bases, and 6 bases lay outside the gene matches. The CDR3 has 15 residues. The CDR3 sequence: CASSRTGTAGNTIYF. Here the CDR3 DNA reads TGTGCCAGCAGCAGGACCGGGACAGCTGGAAACACCATATATTTT. The variable domain in full, with the rest retrieved from reference TRBV5-5 and TRBJ1-3, is DAGVTQSPTHLIKTRGQQVTLRCSPISGHKSVSWYQQVLGQGPQFIFQYYEKEERGRGNFPDRFSARQFPNYSSELNVNALLLGDSALYLCASSRTGTAGNTIYFGEGSWLTVV.

The chain recombines TRBV5-6 with TRBJ2-3, with D unclear. The CDR3 runs to 15 residues. Trimming stripped 4 bases from V and 0 bases from J, with 12 bases between. The germline gives CDR1 SGHDT, CDR2 YYEEEE. The CDR3 sequence: CASSPVDSSTDTQYF. The CDR3 coding sequence is TGTGCCAGCAGCCCTGTAGATTCTAGCACAGATACGCAGTATTTT.

This chain uses TRBV6-5 with TRBJ1-5; 7 bases are a match to TRBD1. V dropped 7 bases and J dropped 0; count of bases not matched to a gene: 6. Germline loops: CDR1 MNHEY, CDR2 SVGAGI. CDR3 length: 15 amino acids. CDR3 bases: TGTGCCAGCATTCCGACAGGGCCTAGCAATCAGCCCCAGCATTTT. Its protein is CASIPTGPSNQPQHF.

With respect to this clone: This specimen includes other DNA sequences encoding the same CDR3. This chain links TRBV10-3 with TRBJ1-6, with D tentatively TRBD1 (6 bases). V was pared by 0 bases and J by 9 bases, with 24 bases between. The CDR3 runs 19 residues. CDR1 and CDR2 (germline): ENHRY, SYGVKD. CDR3 bases: TGTGCCATCAGTGAGTCCCCCTACAGGGAGGGCTCCTATGGTTCACCCCTCCACTTT. Protein product: CAISESPYREGSYGSPLHF.

This chain uses TRBV19 with TRBJ1-1; the match to TRBD1 covers 7 bases. The CDR3 totals 14 residues. With 4 bases clipped from V and 2 bases from J, the junction kept 4 bases outside the gene matches. Germline CDR1 reads LNHDA; CDR2 reads SQIVND (reference sequence). In nucleotides, the CDR3 is TGTGCCAGTAGTACAGGACAGGAAAACACTGAAGCTTTCTTT. Protein sequence: CASSTGQENTEAFF.

This chain joins TRBV19 and TRBJ1-2; 7 bases line up with TRBD1. The CDR3 length is 15 residues. Germline lookup yields CDR1 LNHDA and CDR2 SQIVND (reference sequence). J lost 0 bases, V lost 4 bases, and 5 bases had no gene match. As DNA, the CDR3 is TGTGCCAGTAGTACCCAGACAGGGACTAACTATGGCTACACCTTC. As protein: CASSTQTGTNYGYTF.

J is TRBJ1-1 and V is TRBV10-3, with 8 bases aligning to TRBD1. Germline V CDR1 and CDR2: ENHRY, SYGVKD. This CDR3 is 14 amino acids long. The J segment lost 2 bases and the V segment lost 6 bases, leaving 5 bases of the junction unmatched. The CDR3 nucleotides are TGTGCCATCAGCAGAGGACAGGGAAACACTGAAGCTTTCTTT. Amino acids: CAISRGQGNTEAFF.

This chain joins TRBV11-2 and TRBJ2-7, with a possible D match to TRBD2 (7 bases). Germline-derived CDR1 and CDR2 are SGHAT and FQNNGV. V dropped 8 bases and J dropped 0 bases, with 14 bases sitting between them. The CDR3 has 14 residues. The CDR3 loop is CASRGEGVSYEQYF. As DNA, the CDR3 is TGTGCCAGCCGTGGGGAGGGGGTCTCCTACGAGCAGTACTTC.

This clone has just a few counts. This chain uses TRBV18 with TRBJ1-1; D unclear. Trimming removed 3 bases from V and 7 bases from J, with 18 bases in between. This CDR3 region has 15 residues. Germline CDR1 reads KGHSH; CDR2 reads LQKENI. CDR3 nucleotides: TGTGCCAGCTCACCCCAGCGTTGGGGAGGAAGTGAAGCTTTCTTT. Translated, it gives CASSPQRWGGSEAFF. The variable domain in full, completed from reference TRBV18 and TRBJ1-1, reads NAGVMQNPRHLVRRRGQEARLRCSPMKGHSHVYWYRQLPEEGLKFMVYLQKENIIDESGMPKERFSAEFPKEGPSILRIQQVVRGDSAAYFCASSPQRWGGSEAFFGQGTRLTVV.

The chain couples TRBV27 to TRBJ1-1; D unclear. V was shortened by 4 bases and J by 0 bases, with 9 bases between the two germline ends. The CDR3 is 14 residues long. Germline assignment: CDR1 MNHEY and CDR2 SMNVEV (reference sequence). DNA for the CDR3: TGTGCCAGCAGTTCCCTAGATCTGAACACTGAAGCTTTCTTT. Its protein product is CASSSLDLNTEAFF.

The chain employs TRBV7-2 and TRBJ2-3, with TRBD1 matching over 9 bases. CDR3 length equals 15 residues. Looked up from germline, CDR1 is SGHTA and CDR2 is FQGNSA. Trimming took 5 bases from V and 4 from J; bases not matched to a gene: 7. In DNA form, the CDR3 reads TGTGCCAGCAGCCAAACAGGGGGCCGGGCAGATACGCAGTATTTT. Its translation is CASSQTGGRADTQYF.

The J gene is TRBJ1-5, the V gene TRBV30; D perhaps matches TRBD1 (6 bases). The germline V gene encodes CDR1 GTSNPN and CDR2 SVGIG (reference sequence). The CDR3 covers 14 residues. V was cut by 4 bases and J by 6 bases, with 16 bases left in between. CDR3 region: CAWNQMGGGQPQHF. CDR3 coding DNA: TGTGCCTGGAATCAGATGGGAGGGGGTCAGCCCCAGCATTTT.

This sequence joins TRBV19 and TRBJ2-7, with 10 bases identical to TRBD1. Germline V gene sequence: CDR1 LNHDA, CDR2 SQIVND (reference sequence). V shed 4 bases and J 3 bases; nucleotides not matched to a gene: 6. The CDR3 length is 15 residues. CDR3 residues: CASSRTGTGVYEQYF. In nucleotides, the CDR3 is TGTGCCAGTAGTAGAACCGGGACAGGGGTCTACGAGCAGTACTTC.

CDR3 sequence reads: CASSYGQGASNQPQHF. The CDR3 nucleotides read TGTGCCAGCAGTTATGGACAGGGGGCAAGCAATCAGCCCCAGCATTTT. J is TRBJ1-5 and V is TRBV6-5, with 11 bases that match TRBD1. CDR1 and CDR2 from the germline V gene are MNHEY and SVGAGI. J gave up 1 base and V 3 bases, and 2 bases lay outside the gene matches. The CDR3 is 16 residues long.

The rearrangement joins TRBV19 to TRBJ1-1; 7 bases align to TRBD1. V lost 0 bases and J lost 4; bases outside the gene matches: 8. Germline lookup yields CDR1 LNHDA and CDR2 SQIVND (reference sequence). The CDR3 contains 16 residues. The CDR3 bases are TGTGCCAGTAGTATAGACCGACAGGGAATGGGCACTGAAGCTTTCTTT. It is translated as CASSIDRQGMGTEAFF.

V usage is TRBV30 and J usage is TRBJ1-1; no definite D call. Germline V gene lookup returns CDR1 GTSNPN and CDR2 SVGIG (reference sequence). Deletions cut 4 bases from V and 1 base from J, with 13 bases between. This CDR3 has 14 residues. Here the CDR3 reads CAWTPAAGNTEAFF. The CDR3 nucleotides read TGTGCCTGGACTCCAGCAGCGGGGAACACTGAAGCTTTCTTT.

The chain uses TRBV28 and TRBJ1-4, with D tentatively TRBD1 (6 bases). Germline CDR1 and CDR2: MDHEN and SYDVKM. V lost 1 base and J 7 bases, leaving 7 bases between the germline ends. The CDR3 length is 13 residues. Here the CDR3 DNA reads TGTGCCAGCAGTTTATTCAGGGGTGAAAAACTGTTTTTT. This sequence encodes CASSLFRGEKLFF.

J is TRBJ2-5 and V is TRBV18; D is perhaps TRBD2 (5 bases). This CDR3 spans 11 amino acids. CDR1 and CDR2 from the germline V gene are KGHSH and LQKENI. The V end lost 4 bases, the J end lost 8 bases, and 8 bases lay between the germline ends. CDR3 region: CASSRGITQYF. CDR3 coding DNA: TGTGCCAGCTCACGAGGGATTACCCAGTACTTC.

The gene calls are TRBV7-9 and TRBJ1-6; 8 positions match TRBD1. The CDR3 is 14 residues long. The V gene's germline CDR1 is SEHNR and CDR2 FQNEAQ (reference sequence). V dropped 2 bases and J dropped 11; count of bases not matched to a gene: 5. Here the CDR3 reads CASSLPGGGAPLHF. The CDR3, as DNA: TGTGCCAGCAGCTTACCAGGGGGCGGCGCACCCCTCCACTTT.